These T cell receptor beta chains were read from a single sample in a study of tumor and adjacent non-tumor tissue in lung cancer. Using its own MiXCR run on the multiplex PCR reads, TCRdb lists one record per CDR3 protein. The data hold some 100,000 distinct CDR3 sequences, with 60% to 70% observed a single time. Input material: distant non-tumor lung tissue. All receptors come from a man in his fifties or sixties with non-small cell lung cancer. Each CDR3 is given with its conserved first and last residue. D genes are given only for firm matches. Clone size appears in some rows only: once, few, many, or a class for an expanded clone.

j_call clone_size v_call d_call cdr3_nt cdr3_aa
TRBJ2-1 . TRBV6-1 . TGTGCCAGCATGAGGGGACCCTATAATGATCAGTTCTTC CASMRGPYNDQFF
TRBJ2-1 . TRBV6-5 . TGTGCCAGCAGTTATGCGACAGGTACCTACAATGAGCAGTCCTTC CASSYATGTYNEQSF
TRBJ2-2 . TRBV11-3 . TGTGCTAGCAGCTTAGCATTAGCGAACACCGGGGAGCTGTTTTTT CASSLALANTGELFF
TRBJ2-1 . TRBV11-1 . TGTGTCAGCAGCTTCATCTGGAGACAGGACGAGCAGTTCTTC CVSSFIWRQDEQFF
TRBJ2-3 few TRBV28 TRBD2 TGTGCCAGCAGTTTATTTAGCGGGAGAGAACGGGGCACAGATACGCAGTATTTT CASSLFSGRERGTDTQYF
TRBJ1-5 many TRBV20-1 . TGCAGTGCCGCGGTCGAGGTTTCGGGCAATCAGCCCCAGCATTTT CSAAVEVSGNQPQHF
TRBJ2-3 . TRBV10-2 TRBD2 TGCGCCAGCTGGGCAGCGGGGTTCACTGATACGCAGTATTTT CASWAAGFTDTQYF
TRBJ2-6 many TRBV6-2/TRBV6-3 TRBD1 TGTGCCAGCAGTTACTCGATCGGACAGGGGTCCTCTGGGGCCAACGTCCTGACTTTC CASSYSIGQGSSGANVLTF
TRBJ2-5 many TRBV6-2/TRBV6-3 TRBD1 TGTGCCAGCAGTTACCGGGGACAGAAACAAGAGACCCAGTACTTC CASSYRGQKQETQYF
TRBJ1-1 . TRBV12-3/TRBV12-4 . TGTGCCAGCAGTCTGGGAACTGAAGCTTCCTTT CASSLGTEASF
TRBJ2-1 once TRBV12-3/TRBV12-4 . TGTGCCAGCAGTTTAATGGGGGGCGAACATTTCTTC CASSLMGGEHFF
TRBJ1-1 . TRBV20-1 . TGCAGTGCTAGCGGGAGGTTGTACATTGAAGCTTTCTTT CSASGRLYIEAFF
TRBJ1-4 once TRBV28 . TGTGCCAGCAGTGAAACAGGGAGAAGGGAAAAACTGCTTTTT CASSETGRREKLLF
TRBJ1-5 . TRBV6-1 . TGTGCCAGCAGTGCGAGGGGGGTTAACAATCAGCCCAAGCATTTT CASSARGVNNQPKHF
TRBJ2-7 many TRBV5-6 TRBD1 TGTGCCAGCAGCACCGGACAGGGGGCAGACGAGCAGTACTTC CASSTGQGADEQYF
TRBJ2-4 many TRBV20-1 TRBD1 TGCAGTGCTAGAGGACAGGGGGTGGGAAACATTCAGTACTTC CSARGQGVGNIQYF
TRBJ1-4 many TRBV20-1 . TGCAGTGCTAGAGGCCGTAGCTTGCTGGAGGAAAAACTGTTTTTT CSARGRSLLEEKLFF
TRBJ1-4 many TRBV20-1 . TGCAGTGCTACTATGGACAGTGCAACTAATGAAAAACTGTTTTTT CSATMDSATNEKLFF
TRBJ2-1 . TRBV11-2 . TGTGCCAGCAGCTCCGAACAGAGGGCCGATGTGCAGTTCTTC CASSSEQRADVQFF
TRBJ1-4 . TRBV6-5 TRBD1 TGTGCCAGTAGTAACAGACAGGGGAGTGAAAAACAGTTTTTT CASSNRQGSEKQFF
TRBJ2-3 . TRBV4-3 TRBD2 TGCGCCAGCAGCTTGGCTAGCGGGGACACAGATACGCAGTATTTT CASSLASGDTDTQYF
TRBJ2-1 . TRBV6-6 TRBD1 TGTACCAGCAGTTGCCTCGGACAGGGGAATGAGCAGTTCTTC CTSSCLGQGNEQFF
TRBJ2-5 many TRBV12-3/TRBV12-4 . TGTGCCAGCAGTCCCAAAGGGGGGGCATCCGAGACCCAGTACTTC CASSPKGGASETQYF
TRBJ2-1 . TRBV11-2 . TGTGCCAGCAGCTTCCACGGGAGCGACCCCTACAATGAGCAGTTCTTC CASSFHGSDPYNEQFF
TRBJ1-3 once TRBV30 . TGTGCCTGGAGTGTACCCCTCGCCGCTCGAAACACCATATATTTT CAWSVPLAARNTIYF
TRBJ2-1 . TRBV20-1 . TGCAGTGCTCAACTGCTACTCACTGCTGACAATGAGCAGTTCTTT CSAQLLLTADNEQFF
TRBJ2-5 once TRBV11-3 TRBD1 TGTGCCAGCAGCTTTTCGACAGGGTCTATCCAAGAGACCCAGTACTTC CASSFSTGSIQETQYF
TRBJ2-1 many TRBV20-1 . TGCAGTGCCACTATGACGGGACCGATGACCTACAATGAGCAGTTCTTC CSATMTGPMTYNEQFF
TRBJ1-5 . TRBV4-3 TRBD1 TGCGCTGGCAGCCAAGGGACAGCTGATCAGCCCCAGCATTTT CAGSQGTADQPQHF
TRBJ2-3 . TRBV6-6 TRBD2 TGTGCCAGCAATTACACTGCAACTAGCGCACTAAGTGAGACAGATATGCAGTATTTT CASNYTATSALSETDMQYF
TRBJ1-2 . TRBV6-6 . TGTGCCAGCAGCACCGGGACATGGAACTTCTATGGCTACACGTTC CASSTGTWNFYGYTF
TRBJ2-1 once TRBV11-1 . TGTGCCAGCAGGGATACCCTAAGCGAGAGGGCCCCCTACAACAAGCAGTTCTTC CASRDTLSERAPYNKQFF
TRBJ2-1 . TRBV6-1 . TGTGTCAGCAATGAAGCTAGCCACAATGAGCAGTTCTTC CVSNEASHNEQFF
TRBJ1-4 . TRBV4-1 TRBD1 TGCGCCAGCAGGTCCGAAGGGGCAGGGGGCAGAACTAATGAAAAACTGTTTTTT CASRSEGAGGRTNEKLFF
TRBJ2-2 . TRBV29-1 . TGCAGCGTTCGACATGACACCCCAAACACCGGGGAGCTGTTTTTT CSVRHDTPNTGELFF